Listed below are T cell receptor beta chains from one sample, sequenced in a study of blood T cell repertoires in COVID-19. Using immunoSEQ multiplex PCR, the repertoire was profiled, and TCRdb retains in-frame clones only, with some absent. The repertoire holds about 480,000 clones, 89% seen once, with approximately 0.9% in the top ten. Sequencing input: peripheral blood. These receptors originate from a young man with COVID-19, enrolled during active disease. The conserved cysteine and the conserved F or W are not part of the CDR3 here. Size is omitted from some rows. Given values are once, few, many or a class for expanded clones.

j_call | clone_size | v_call | cdr3_aa
TRBJ2-7 | once | TRBV4-2 | ASSQHQAGGSYEQY
TRBJ2-7 | once | TRBV27 | ASKWTDNSYEQY
TRBJ1-2 | . | TRBV4-1 | ASSQASGYGYT
TRBJ2-7 | . | TRBV27 | ASSLGLEQY
TRBJ2-5 | . | TRBV6-5 | ASSFVETQY
TRBJ2-1 | . | TRBV5-4 | ASSWMGQGRNEQF
TRBJ1-2 | . | TRBV6-5 | ASSSGQGLYGYT
TRBJ2-3 | . | TRBV11-3 | ASSLDRGNTQY
TRBJ2-7 | . | TRBV14 | ASSPGTSFPEQY
TRBJ2-1 | . | TRBV9 | ASSIGGGTYEQF
TRBJ1-2 | . | TRBV18 | ASSPEVRDIYGYT
TRBJ2-3 | . | TRBV11-2 | ASRPERGTQY
TRBJ2-7 | . | TRBV6-5 | ASSYSQGSEQY
TRBJ2-4 | . | TRBV11-3 | ASSSRLAGGSKNIQY
TRBJ2-5 | . | TRBV7-2 | ASSLPGGEETQY
TRBJ1-4 | . | TRBV11-2 | ASSFAGQLATNEKLF
TRBJ1-2 | many | TRBV6-1 | ASSENRFYGYT
TRBJ2-2 | . | TRBV30 | AWKIVAGNTGELF
TRBJ2-3 | . | TRBV10-1 | ASSESSGRQTDTQY
TRBJ1-2 | . | TRBV19 | ASSIGGFGYT
TRBJ1-2 | . | TRBV7-9 | ASNRQGGIYGYT
TRBJ2-3 | . | TRBV11-2 | ASSSSSGGPGLMDTQY
TRBJ2-3 | . | TRBV29-1 | SVVVGSDADTQY
TRBJ2-5 | . | TRBV13 | ASSDYREQETQY
TRBJ1-5 | . | TRBV5-4 | ASSRDREQPQH
TRBJ2-1 | . | TRBV2 | ASSERQSSYNEQF
TRBJ2-1 | . | TRBV11-3 | ASSLRTSGRHEQF
TRBJ2-7 | . | TRBV2 | ASTLTGQGIHEQY
TRBJ1-2 | . | TRBV5-8 | ALLGRANYGYT
TRBJ2-5 | . | TRBV5-1 | ASSLGDLGETQY
TRBJ2-5 | . | TRBV6-5 | ASIPDRVIKETQY
TRBJ2-2 | . | TRBV7-2 | ASTPGAGGPTGELF
TRBJ2-7 | . | TRBV6-5 | ASSYSQGILYEQY